The clone carrying this TCR beta chain has just one count. TCRdb re-called the RT-PCR reads through MiXCR, storing one row per CDR3 protein. The sample yields more than 600,000 distinct CDR3 sequences, approximately 15% seen once. The CDR3 has 18 residues. Germline CDR1 reads MDHEN; CDR2 reads SYDVKM. The V end was cut by 5 bases, the J end by 5 bases, with 24 bases between. Sequences were obtained from memory CD4+ T cells from blood. V is TRBV28 and J is TRBJ2-2; D possibly uses TRBD1 or TRBD2 (5 bases each). This TCR derives from a female donor in good health, serving as a healthy control. The CDR3 sequence is CASSPPRGSADRTGELFF. For the CDR3, the DNA is TGTGCCAGCAGTCCCCCTAGGGGTAGCGCCGATCGTACCGGGGAGCTGTTTTTT.